This TCR beta chain was profiled in a study of shared clonotypes between healthy human individuals. General observations from the study: Sampling covered blood only; tissue repertoires likely differ. Among non-shared clonotypes, generation probabilities were lower than among those shared by all four donors.

Libraries were prepared by immunoSEQ multiplex PCR; TCRdb keeps only in-frame clonotypes and omits some of them. In the table there are about 340,000 clones, around 67% of which are singletons. Germline lookup yields CDR1 SGHNT and CDR2 YYREEE (reference sequence). Trimming removed 0 bases from V and 9 bases from J, with 10 bases in between. This CDR3 comprises 13 residues. Points on this clone: Its antigen remains unknown.

This chain uses TRBV5-4 with TRBJ2-1; D assignment may be TRBD1 or TRBD2 (5 bases each). Sequenced input: memory CD4+ T cells sorted from blood. The subset denotes: CD45RA-negative fraction. This TCR was sampled from a man younger than 45 in good health. The CDR3 region is CASSLVVGGEQFF. CDR3 nucleotide sequence: TGTGCCAGCAGCTTGGTTGTTGGGGGTGAGCAGTTCTTC.